These 22 T cell receptor beta chains originate from one sample sequenced in a study of graft-versus-host responses after intestinal transplantation. There were about 200,000 CFSE-labeled responder cells plated together with about 200,000 irradiated, violet-dye-labeled stimulator cells. Libraries were prepared by immunoSEQ multiplex PCR; TCRdb keeps only in-frame clonotypes and omits some of them. The data contain about 9,000 clones, 27% of them seen just once; the ten biggest clones take up 5%. Sequenced here: alloreactive CD8+ T cells from a mixed lymphocyte reaction culture, sampled before transplantation. Noted subset: CFSE-low proliferating T cells sorted from approximately 6-day pre-transplant mixed lymphocyte reaction (GvH or HvG direction). The receptors shown here come from a human patient who was an organ donor for intestinal transplantation.

The V call is TRBV7-6, the J call TRBJ2-1, with D hard to call. CDR3 length: 14 amino acids. Germline V gene data show CDR1 as SGHVS and CDR2 as FNYEAQ. Trimming cost V 4 bases and J 6 bases, with 13 bases left between them. Here the CDR3 DNA reads TGTGCCAGCAGCTCGGGCGTGTCCCTCAATGAGCAGTTCTTC. It translates to CASSSGVSLNEQFF.

The rearrangement uses TRBV11-3 and TRBJ1-1; D is unclear. Trimming cost V 1 base and J 11 bases, with 20 bases left between them. CDR1 and CDR2 from the germline V gene are SGHNT and YENEEA. This CDR3 is built from 15 residues. CDR3 sequence (DNA): TGTGCCAGCAGCTTAGGAAGCGGCTGGGGTGAGTGGGCTTTCTTT. Translation gives CASSLGSGWGEWAFF.

The chain joins TRBV2 to TRBJ2-3; 10 nucleotides align to TRBD2. CDR3 length: 17 amino acids. Germline loops: CDR1 SNHLY, CDR2 FYNNEI. Trimming at V came to 1 base and at J to 6 bases, leaving 10 bases not matched to a gene. The CDR3 is CASSEGFSGGLSDTQYF. In DNA form, the CDR3 reads TGTGCCAGCAGTGAAGGGTTTAGCGGGGGGTTATCGGATACGCAGTATTTT.

This clone has only a few counts. A far more abundant clone sits one base away, making this likely a read error. The same CDR3 can be traced to other DNA sequences in this sample. The chain couples TRBV6-1 to TRBJ2-7; TRBD2 might be the D (5 bases). Germline-derived CDR1 and CDR2 are MNHNS and SASEGT. The CDR3 spans 13 residues. DNA for the CDR3: TGTGCGAGCAGTTCTCTCGGGACCTACGAGCAGTACTTC. It translates to CASSSLGTYEQYF.

This clone has only a few counts. V gene TRBV5-6 combines with J gene TRBJ1-1; D is undetermined. Germline CDR1 reads SGHDT; CDR2 reads YYEEEE. V lost 1 base, J lost 1 base, and 5 bases lay in between. CDR3 size: 13 residues. The chain's CDR3 is CASSLLGNTEAFF. CDR3 nucleotide sequence: TGTGCCAGCAGCTTGTTGGGGAACACTGAAGCTTTCTTT.

Judged by abundance, this clone is medium-sized. The chain couples TRBV6-4 to TRBJ1-2, with D uncertain. This CDR3 has 15 residues. Germline V gene data show CDR1 as MRHNA and CDR2 as SNTAGT. V was pared by 3 bases and J by 0 bases, with 11 bases between. The CDR3 nucleotides read TGTGCCAGCAGTGAGATCCACGGAGCTAACTATGGCTACACCTTC. The encoded protein is CASSEIHGANYGYTF.

This clone came up a few times. The chain combines TRBV7-7 with TRBJ2-2; weak D call: TRBD1 (5 bases). CDR1 is SSHAT, CDR2 FNYEAQ, per germline (reference sequence). V was shortened by 1 base and J by 6 bases, with 9 bases between the two germline ends. There are 14 residues in the CDR3. DNA of the CDR3: TGTGCCAGCAGCTTAGGGGGCTTTGCCGGGGAGCTGTTTTTT. It is translated as CASSLGGFAGELFF.

This clone was seen more than once but under ten times. A junction end diverges from the germline sequence, so it may reflect a read error. This rearrangement joins TRBV5-4 to TRBJ1-2; D perhaps matches TRBD1 (6 bases). From germline, CDR1 is SGHNT and CDR2 YYREEE (reference sequence). This CDR3 has 15 residues. The CDR3 loop is CASSQDRGGYDGYTF. Here the CDR3 DNA reads TGCGCCAGCAGCCAAGATCGAGGGGGTTACGATGGCTACACCTTC. Using reference TRBV5-4 and TRBJ1-2 for the parts outside the CDR3, the full variable domain is ETGVTQSPTHLIKTRGQQVTLRCSSQSGHNTVSWYQQALGQGPQFIFQYYREEENGRGNFPPRFSGLQFPNYSSELNVNALELDDSALYLCASSQDRGGYDGYTFGSGTRLTVV.

This chain joins TRBV11-1 and TRBJ1-1; D unresolved. Trimming took off 4 bases at V and 7 bases at J, with 19 bases between the two ends. Germline CDR1 reads SGHAT; CDR2 reads FQDESV (reference sequence). The CDR3 is 15 residues long. The CDR3 sequence is CASSSYQYREFEAFF. CDR3 nucleotide sequence: TGTGCCAGCAGCTCCTACCAATATCGAGAGTTTGAAGCTTTCTTT.

Notes on this clone: Other nucleotide sequences in the sample specify the same CDR3. The chain links TRBV30 to TRBJ1-2, with D possibly matching TRBD1 (6 bases). Trimming stripped 5 bases from V and 8 bases from J, with 18 bases between. Germline lookup yields CDR1 GTSNPN and CDR2 SVGIG (reference sequence). This CDR3 is built from 13 residues. The CDR3 region is CAWRVGGARGYTF. DNA of the CDR3: TGTGCCTGGCGGGTAGGGGGGGCGCGGGGCTACACCTTC.

This clone was seen more than once but under ten times. The rearrangement links TRBV5-4 to TRBJ2-2; TRBD1 matches 10 bases. CDR1 and CDR2 (germline): SGHNT, YYREEE (reference sequence). After removal of 1 base from V and 4 bases from J, the junction contained 4 bases not matched to a gene. This CDR3 is 16 amino acids long. The CDR3 region has the DNA TGTGCCAGCAGCTTGTTCCGGACAGGGGGCACCGGGGAGCTGTTTTTT. Translating it yields CASSLFRTGGTGELFF.

By sample fraction, this clone is medium-sized (0.01 to 0.1%). The V call is TRBV5-6, the J call TRBJ1-2; tentative D call: TRBD1 (6 bases). The germline CDR1 and CDR2 sequences are SGHDT and YYEEEE. The CDR3 loop spans 14 amino acids. The V end lost 4 bases, the J end lost 4 bases, and 14 bases lay between the germline ends. The DNA for the CDR3 is TGTGCCAGCAGCACCTCGGGGGCGCCCTATGGCTACACCTTC. This sequence encodes CASSTSGAPYGYTF.

This chain joins TRBV4-2 and TRBJ2-7; D uncertain. CDR1 is LGHNA, CDR2 YNFKEQ, per germline. CDR3 length: 15 amino acids. Trimming pared 0 bases from V and 4 bases from J, leaving 13 bases between. The CDR3 here is CASSQEAYSAYEQYF. The CDR3 DNA follows: TGTGCCAGCAGCCAAGAAGCGTACTCCGCGTACGAGCAGTACTTC.

The gene calls are TRBV4-1 and TRBJ1-3, with D hard to call. Trimming stripped 0 bases from V and 0 bases from J, with 9 bases between. Germline lookup yields CDR1 MGHRA and CDR2 YSYEKL. The CDR3 loop spans 16 amino acids. The CDR3 here is CASSQDRSSSGNTIYF. The CDR3 coding sequence is TGCGCCAGCAGCCAAGACCGCAGTTCCTCTGGAAACACCATATATTTT.

The chain couples TRBV7-9 to TRBJ2-7; tentative D call: TRBD2 (6 bases). V lost 5 bases to trimming and J lost 2 bases, with 16 bases between them. CDR3 size: 15 residues. Germline loops: CDR1 SEHNR, CDR2 FQNEAQ (reference sequence). In DNA form, the CDR3 reads TGTGCCAGCAGCCCGCCTTCGCGGGATCCCTACGAGCAGTACTTC. It encodes CASSPPSRDPYEQYF.

The V gene is TRBV4-1, the J gene TRBJ2-7; TRBD2 might be the D (6 bases). Trimming left V 0 bases short and J 3 bases short, with 12 bases between. The germline V gene encodes CDR1 MGHRA and CDR2 YSYEKL. The CDR3 runs to 15 residues. CDR3 nucleotide sequence: TGCGCCAGCAGCCAAGAGCGGTTGGGGGGCTACGAGCAGTACTTC. This codes for CASSQERLGGYEQYF.

This clone was counted a few times. The chain combines TRBV4-3 with TRBJ2-5; 13 nucleotides line up with TRBD2. Germline-derived CDR1 and CDR2 are LGHNA and YSLEER. After removal of 6 bases from V and 5 bases from J, the junction contained 9 bases not matched to a gene. The CDR3 has 16 amino acids. CDR3 DNA sequence: TGCGCCAGCAGTTTCAGACTAGCGGGAGGTTTGGAGACCCAGTACTTC. Its translation: CASSFRLAGGLETQYF.

Comments on this clone: The germline gene is not matched at one end of the junction; a read error may be the cause. This chain links TRBV10-3 with TRBJ2-7, with D tentatively TRBD2 (5 bases). The CDR3 loop spans 13 amino acids. Germline CDR1 ENHRY, CDR2 SYGVKD. The CDR3 spells CASSSLGTYEQYF. CDR3 DNA sequence: TGTGCCAGCAGTTCTCTCGGGACCTACGAGCAGTACTTC.

This clone was picked up a small number of times. This sequence joins TRBV7-4 and TRBJ2-5; 12 bases map to TRBD2. CDR3 length: 17 amino acids. Per the germline V gene, CDR1 is SGHVT and CDR2 is SQSDAQ. V was pared by 0 bases and J by 1 base, with 3 bases of the junction left unmatched. CDR3 region: CASSLALAGGRQETQYF. Here the CDR3 DNA reads TGTGCCAGCAGCTTAGCCCTAGCGGGGGGGCGCCAAGAGACCCAGTACTTC.

This chain joins TRBV28 and TRBJ2-4; unclear D gene. Trimming took off 2 bases at V and 0 bases at J, with 2 bases between the two ends. This CDR3 has 13 amino acids. Germline V gene data show CDR1 as MDHEN and CDR2 as SYDVKM. The CDR3 region is CASSLLAKNIQYF. Written as DNA, the CDR3 is TGTGCCAGCAGTTTACTAGCCAAAAACATTCAGTACTTC.

This clone was detected a few times. Since a much larger clone is just one base distant, this may be a read error. The chain couples TRBV6-5 to TRBJ2-7; D gene uncertain. The germline V gene encodes CDR1 MNHEY and CDR2 SVGAGI. V lost 8 bases, J lost 1 base, and 12 bases lay in between. The CDR3 is 13 amino acids. The DNA of the CDR3 is TGTGCCAGCGTATCAGTGATGTCCTACGAGCAGTACTTC. Its translation is CASVSVMSYEQYF.

The chain uses TRBV11-3 and TRBJ1-1, with no clear D. The CDR3 runs to 12 residues. Germline CDR1 reads SGHNT; CDR2 reads YENEEA. V lost 1 base to trimming and J lost 5 bases, with 5 bases between them. The DNA for the CDR3 is TGTGCCAGCAGCTTAGTGGGGACTGAAGCTTTCTTT. Translated: CASSLVGTEAFF.